The 25 T cell receptor beta chains below were found in one sample sequenced in a study of T cell responses to AZD1222 COVID-19 vaccine. Some clones are missing from TCRdb's copy, which holds only in-frame ones; the method was immunoSEQ multiplex PCR. The sample yields under 200,000 clones, 92% seen once. The sequencing used peripheral blood, collected on day 0 of AZD1222 vaccination. The receptors derive from an adult in good health.

The chain combines TRBV28 with TRBJ1-1; 7 bases are a match to TRBD1. This CDR3 comprises 15 residues. Germline CDR1 reads MDHEN; CDR2 reads SYDVKM. V gave up 5 bases and J gave up 11 bases; unmatched junction bases: 17. CDR3 DNA sequence: TGTGCCAGCAGTCCACCCTCCCAGACAGGGAGAGAGGCTTTCTTT. This codes for CASSPPSQTGREAFF. Full variable domain (rest looked up from reference TRBV28 and TRBJ1-1): DVKVTQSSRYLVKRTGEKVFLECVQDMDHENMFWYRQDPGLGLRLIYFSYDVKMKEKGDIPEGYSVSREKKERFSLILESASTNQTSMYLCASSPPSQTGREAFFGQGTRLTVV.

The rearrangement links TRBV29-1 to TRBJ2-2, with D possibly matching TRBD1 (5 bases). The CDR3 contains 14 residues. Trimming left V 7 bases short and J 0 bases short, with 12 bases between. In germline, CDR1 is SQVTM, CDR2 ANQGSEA. This chain's CDR3 is CSAGRTSNTGELFF. CDR3 nucleotides: TGCAGCGCCGGTAGGACATCGAACACCGGGGAGCTGTTTTTT.

This chain uses TRBV28 with TRBJ1-4, with D perhaps TRBD1 (5 bases). Per the germline V gene, CDR1 is MDHEN and CDR2 is SYDVKM. V lost 8 bases to trimming and J lost 7 bases, with 29 bases between them. The CDR3 runs 18 residues. Written as DNA, the CDR3 is TGTGCCAGCGGCCGCCCCAGGGAGGGATGGGGAGGTAGTGAAAAACTGTTTTTT. This encodes CASGRPREGWGGSEKLFF.

The chain is built from TRBV6-1 and TRBJ1-1; the D gene is possibly TRBD1 (5 bases). Germline V lookup: CDR1 MNHNS, CDR2 SASEGT. With 0 bases removed from V and 5 bases from J, the gap between germline ends came to 13 bases. The CDR3 has 15 amino acids. The CDR3, as DNA: TGTGCCAGCAGTGAAGCGCAGGGCGGGGGGACTGAAGCTTTCTTT. Its translation: CASSEAQGGGTEAFF.

V gene TRBV25-1 combines with J gene TRBJ2-2; no firm D call. Trimming cost V 5 bases and J 9 bases, with 13 bases left between them. CDR3 length: 13 amino acids. CDR1 MGHDK and CDR2 SYGVNS come from the germline V gene. This CDR3 is CASSQENKWELFF. CDR3 DNA sequence: TGTGCCAGCAGTCAGGAAAACAAGTGGGAGCTGTTTTTT.

This chain connects TRBV7-2 to TRBJ1-3; D gene uncertain. Germline-derived CDR1 and CDR2 are SGHTA and FQGNSA. The CDR3 is made up of 16 amino acids. V shed 1 base and J shed 2 bases, with 12 bases lying between them. CDR3 nucleotide sequence: TGTGCCAGCAGCTTAGTCGGCCGGGGTACTGGAAACACCATATATTTT. It yields the protein CASSLVGRGTGNTIYF. Looking up the rest from reference TRBV7-2 and TRBJ1-3 gives the full variable domain: GAGVSQSPSNKVTEKGKDVELRCDPISGHTALYWYRQSLGQGLEFLIYFQGNSAPDKSGLPSDRFSAERTGGSVSTLTIQRTQQEDSAVYLCASSLVGRGTGNTIYFGEGSWLTVV.

The rearrangement links TRBV30 to TRBJ2-3, with 7 bases fitting TRBD2. CDR1 and CDR2 from the germline V gene are GTSNPN and SVGIG (reference sequence). The CDR3 has 15 residues. After removal of 3 bases from V and 3 bases from J, the junction contained 9 bases not matched to a gene. The CDR3 here is CAWSLPGRGTDTQYF. The CDR3 bases are TGTGCCTGGAGCCTCCCTGGGAGGGGTACAGATACGCAGTATTTT. The complete variable domain, with remaining parts taken from reference TRBV30 and TRBJ2-3, reads SQTIHQWPATLVQPVGSPLSLECTVEGTSNPNLYWYRQAAGRGLQLLFYSVGIGQISSEVPQNLSASRPQDRQFILSSKKLLLSDSGFYLCAWSLPGRGTDTQYFGPGTRLTVL.

The chain couples TRBV28 to TRBJ1-1, with a weak D call TRBD1 (6 bases). Germline values: CDR1 MDHEN, CDR2 SYDVKM. Trimming took 2 bases from V and 1 from J, leaving 11 bases between them. The CDR3 runs 15 residues. CDR3 protein: CASSLGQRGNTEAFF. In nucleotides, the CDR3 is TGTGCCAGCAGTTTAGGACAGCGTGGGAACACTGAAGCTTTCTTT.

The chain carries TRBV9 and TRBJ1-4; D remains ambiguous. The germline V gene has CDR1 SGDLS and CDR2 YYNGEE. The CDR3 runs 17 residues. V gave up 0 bases and J gave up 4 bases, with 16 bases separating them. In nucleotides, the CDR3 is TGTGCCAGCAGCGTAGCTTTCACGGCCACCGGTAATGAAAAACTGTTTTTT. It encodes CASSVAFTATGNEKLFF.

This clone was seen once. The chain has TRBV20-1 and TRBJ1-2, with D possibly TRBD1 on 5 matching bases. This CDR3 has 11 amino acids. The V gene lost 6 bases and the J gene lost 4 bases, with 9 bases spanning the gap. CDR1 and CDR2 (germline): DFQATT, SNEGSKA (reference sequence). The CDR3 DNA reads as TGCAGTGCCACTGGGGGCTATGGCTACACCTTC. It translates to CSATGGYGYTF.

V gene TRBV6-4 combines with J gene TRBJ2-1, with TRBD2 matching over 7 bases. CDR1 and CDR2 (germline): MRHNA, SNTAGT. V lost 4 bases to trimming and J lost 3 bases; unmatched junction nucleotides: 9. The CDR3 extends over 16 amino acids. CDR3 nucleotides: TGTGCCAGCAGTGGGGCTGGCGGACTAGACTACAATGAGCAGTTCTTC. Residues: CASSGAGGLDYNEQFF.

The chain couples TRBV7-2 to TRBJ2-1; 7 positions match TRBD1. Germline values: CDR1 SGHTA, CDR2 FQGNSA. With V trimmed by 2 bases and J by 8 bases, 3 bases remained unmatched. The CDR3 sequence is 13 residues long. DNA for the CDR3: TGTGCCAGCAGCTTAAACCAGGGGGATGAGCAGTTCTTC. Protein sequence: CASSLNQGDEQFF. Variable domain in full (rest from reference TRBV7-2 and TRBJ2-1): GAGVSQSPSNKVTEKGKDVELRCDPISGHTALYWYRQSLGQGLEFLIYFQGNSAPDKSGLPSDRFSAERTGGSVSTLTIQRTQQEDSAVYLCASSLNQGDEQFFGPGTRLTVL.

The V gene is TRBV3-1 (or the pseudogene TRBV3-2), the J gene TRBJ2-7; 10 positions agree with TRBD1. The CDR3 sequence is 14 residues long. The germline V gene has CDR1 LGHDT and CDR2 YNNKEL (reference sequence). Germline trimming cut 4 bases from V and 6 bases from J; bases unmatched to any gene: 6. The DNA of the CDR3 is TGTGCCAGCAGCCCAGGGACAGGGGAATTCGAGCAGTACTTC. Protein sequence: CASSPGTGEFEQYF.

This chain's CDR3 is CASSPGRPEEAFF. DNA of the CDR3: TGTGCCAGCAGCCCGGGACGGCCGGAAGAAGCTTTCTTT. The rearrangement joins TRBV12-3 or TRBV12-4 to TRBJ1-1, with TRBD1 as a possible D gene (5 bases). CDR3 length: 13 residues. V was trimmed by 6 bases and J by 8 bases, leaving 16 bases between them.

The chain employs TRBV4-2 and TRBJ1-1, with D unclear. This CDR3 contains 12 residues. Germline lookup yields CDR1 LGHNA and CDR2 YNFKEQ. The ends were cut back, 0 bases at V and 8 bases at J, with 7 bases in the middle. The CDR3 sequence: CASSQDTREAFF. The CDR3 coding sequence is TGTGCCAGCAGCCAAGATACCCGAGAAGCTTTCTTT.

This chain connects TRBV12-3 or TRBV12-4 to TRBJ1-3; D remains unclear. Trimming shortened V by 6 bases and J by 8 bases, and 8 bases separated the two germline ends. This CDR3 is built from 11 residues. The CDR3 sequence: CASSGGDTIYF. For the CDR3, the DNA is TGTGCCAGCAGCGGTGGGGACACCATATATTTT.

This clone came up once. The same CDR3 can be traced to other DNA sequences in this sample. V usage is TRBV11-3 and J usage is TRBJ1-1; no definite D call. The CDR3 covers 13 residues. Germline assignment: CDR1 SGHNT and CDR2 YENEEA. V lost 5 bases, J lost 2 bases, and 9 bases lay in between. Here the CDR3 DNA reads TGTGCCAGCAGCCGTTGGGAAAACACTGAAGCTTTCTTT. This codes for CASSRWENTEAFF.

CDR3 in DNA: TGCGCCAGCAGCTTTGCAGAAGGACCTAAAGTCTATGGCTACACCTTC. Amino acids: CASSFAEGPKVYGYTF. This chain joins TRBV5-1 and TRBJ1-2; D gene ambiguous. Germline V CDR1 and CDR2: SGHRS, YFSETQ. The germline V and J ends were trimmed by 2 bases and 4 bases, with 18 bases remaining between them. There are 16 residues in the CDR3.

The chain employs TRBV10-1 and TRBJ1-4, with a tentative D call TRBD1 (6 bases). The germline V and J ends were trimmed by 0 bases and 8 bases, with 10 bases remaining between them. The CDR3 spans 14 residues. Germline values: CDR1 WNHNN, CDR2 SYGVQD (reference sequence). CDR3 sequence reads: CASSESTDREKLFF. The CDR3 region has the DNA TGCGCCAGCAGTGAGTCGACAGACAGGGAAAAACTGTTTTTT.

V is TRBV10-2 and J is TRBJ2-3; D call uncertain. The germline gives CDR1 WSHSY, CDR2 SAAADI. The V end lost 7 bases, the J end lost 2 bases, and 4 bases lay between the germline ends. The CDR3 has 11 amino acids. CDR3 in DNA: TGCGCCAGCAAAACCACAGATACGCAGTATTTT. Protein: CASKTTDTQYF.

The gene calls are TRBV2 and TRBJ1-6, with D possibly being TRBD1 (6 bases). CDR1 is SNHLY and CDR2 is FYNNEI in the germline V gene. This CDR3 has 11 amino acids. The germline V and J ends were trimmed by 9 bases and 18 bases, with 18 bases remaining between them. The CDR3 is CASILGADPHF. DNA of the CDR3: TGTGCCAGTATATTGGGGGCAGATCCCCACTTT. The full variable domain, with the rest looked up from reference TRBV2 and TRBJ1-6, is EPEVTQTPSHQVTQMGQEVILRCVPISNHLYFYWYRQILGQKVEFLVSFYNNEISEKSEIFDDQFSVERPDGSNFTLKIRSTKLEDSAMYFCASILGADPHFGNGTRLTVT.

This chain links TRBV7-9 with TRBJ1-1; the match to TRBD1 covers 8 bases. CDR1 and CDR2 (germline): SEHNR, FQNEAQ (reference sequence). The V and J ends lost 5 bases and 5 bases, in that order; junction bases with no gene match: 10. There are 15 residues in the CDR3. The CDR3 sequence is CASSRSRGLGTEAFF. The CDR3 nucleotides are TGTGCCAGCAGCCGCAGCAGGGGGCTGGGGACTGAAGCTTTCTTT. Together with reference TRBV7-9 and TRBJ1-1, the CDR3 gives the full variable domain: DTGVSQNPRHKITKRGQNVTFRCDPISEHNRLYWYRQTLGQGPEFLTYFQNEAQLEKSRLLSDRFSAERPKGSFSTLEIQRTEQGDSAMYLCASSRSRGLGTEAFFGQGTRLTVV.

The V and J genes are TRBV6-5 and TRBJ2-2; the D gene is possibly TRBD1 (6 bases). The CDR3 runs to 14 residues. Per the germline V gene, CDR1 is MNHEY and CDR2 is SVGAGI. V lost 7 bases and J lost 9, with 18 bases in between. Here the CDR3 reads CASNPRGFSRELFF. Written as DNA, the CDR3 is TGTGCCAGCAACCCCAGGGGTTTCAGCCGGGAGCTGTTTTTT.

The chain has TRBV7-9 and TRBJ1-2; D might be TRBD1 (6 bases). The CDR3 consists of 14 residues. Trimming took 5 bases from V and 0 from J, leaving 10 bases between them. CDR1 and CDR2 (germline): SEHNR, FQNEAQ (reference sequence). Here the CDR3 reads CASSRDTSNYGYTF. CDR3 nucleotide sequence: TGTGCCAGCAGCAGGGACACTTCTAACTATGGCTACACCTTC.

The chain joins TRBV7-3 to TRBJ1-1; D not resolved. Germline loops: CDR1 SGHTA, CDR2 FQGTGA. The length of the CDR3 is 15 residues. Trimming removed 5 bases from V and 0 bases from J, with 13 bases in between. CDR3 DNA: TGTGCCAGCAGCAAAGGCGGCAGCATGAACACTGAAGCTTTCTTT. It yields the protein CASSKGGSMNTEAFF.